The 3 T cell receptor beta chains reported below all come from one sample, sequenced in a study of shared clonotypes between healthy human individuals. Method: immunoSEQ multiplex PCR; TCRdb's copy keeps in-frame clones and lacks some. Altogether over a million clones are present, about 76% being singletons, with the ten largest covering less than 1.5%. What was sequenced was memory CD4+ T cells sorted from blood. As for subset: CD45RA-negative fraction. The source is a man aged 18 to 29 in good health.

The chain joins TRBV2 to TRBJ1-2; possible D gene TRBD1, 6 bases. Germline V gene lookup returns CDR1 SNHLY and CDR2 FYNNEI. The CDR3 loop spans 14 amino acids. V was cut by 3 bases and J by 5 bases, with 13 bases left in between. This chain's CDR3 is CASSERGGRYGYTF. The CDR3 region has the DNA TGTGCCAGCAGTGAGAGGGGGGGCCGATATGGCTACACCTTC.

V and J are TRBV5-4 and TRBJ1-1; no reliable D call. This CDR3 comprises 13 residues. Looked up from germline, CDR1 is SGHNT and CDR2 is YYREEE (reference sequence). V lost 3 bases and J 1 base, leaving 7 bases between the germline ends. The CDR3: CASSSDGNTEAFF. In nucleotides, the CDR3 is TGTGCCAGCAGCTCCGACGGGAACACTGAAGCTTTCTTT.

The rearrangement uses TRBV7-2 and TRBJ2-1; D gene ambiguous. The CDR3 spans 12 residues. The germline V gene encodes CDR1 SGHTA and CDR2 FQGNSA. V dropped 5 bases and J dropped 5 bases, with 7 bases sitting between them. The CDR3 coding sequence is TGTGCCAGCAGCCCCGGACACAATGAGCAGTTCTTC. Encoded protein: CASSPGHNEQFF.